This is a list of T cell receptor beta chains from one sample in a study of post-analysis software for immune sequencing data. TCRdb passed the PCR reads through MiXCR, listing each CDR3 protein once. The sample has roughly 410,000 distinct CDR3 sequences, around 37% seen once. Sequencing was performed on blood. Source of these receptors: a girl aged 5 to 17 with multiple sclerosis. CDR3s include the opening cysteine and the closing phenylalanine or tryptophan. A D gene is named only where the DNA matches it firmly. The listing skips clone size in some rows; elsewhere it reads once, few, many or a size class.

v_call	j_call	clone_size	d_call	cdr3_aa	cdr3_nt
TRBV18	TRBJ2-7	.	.	CASSPEGLYEQYF	TGTGCCAGCTCACCAGAGGGGTTGTACGAGCAGTACTTC
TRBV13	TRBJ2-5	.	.	CASSRRTATQETQYF	TGTGCCAGCAGCCGGCGCACAGCTACCCAAGAGACCCAGTACTTC
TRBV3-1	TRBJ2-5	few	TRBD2	CASSQAGLAGGGKTQYF	TGTGCCAGCAGCCAAGCGGGACTAGCGGGGGGGGGGAAGACCCAGTACTTC
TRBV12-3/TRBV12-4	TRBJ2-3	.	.	CASTPSLLSSTDTQYF	TGTGCCAGCACCCCATCACTTCTATCTAGCACAGATACGCAGTATTTT
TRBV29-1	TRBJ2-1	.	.	CSGVQGGNEQFF	TGCAGCGGAGTACAGGGGGGGAATGAGCAGTTCTTC
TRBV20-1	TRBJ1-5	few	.	CSAIKAGFSGNQPQHF	TGCAGTGCCATCAAAGCGGGGTTCTCGGGCAATCAGCCCCAGCATTTT
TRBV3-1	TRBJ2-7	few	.	CASSQEAAMVHEQYF	TGTGCCAGCAGCCAAGAGGCGGCCATGGTACACGAGCAGTACTTC
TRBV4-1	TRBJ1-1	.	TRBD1	CASQGVRDTEAFF	TGCGCCAGTCAGGGGGTGCGTGACACTGAAGCTTTCTTT
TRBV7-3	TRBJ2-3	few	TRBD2	CASSLASSGDTDTQYF	TGTGCCAGCAGCCTCGCGTCTAGCGGCGACACAGATACGCAGTATTTT
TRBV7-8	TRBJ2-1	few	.	CASTNWAGSYNEQFF	TGTGCCAGCACCAACTGGGCAGGATCCTACAATGAGCAGTTCTTC
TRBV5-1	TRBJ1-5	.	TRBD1	CASSLTGTGANQPQHF	TGCGCCAGCAGCTTAACCGGGACAGGGGCCAATCAGCCCCAGCATTTT
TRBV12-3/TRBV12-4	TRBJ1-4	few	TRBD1	CASSSPGQGSTNEKLFF	TGTGCCAGCAGCTCGCCGGGACAGGGATCAACTAATGAAAAACTGTTTTTT
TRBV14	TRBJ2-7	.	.	CASSHKGNSCEQYF	TGTGCCAGCAGCCATAAAGGGAACTCCTGCGAGCAGTACTTC
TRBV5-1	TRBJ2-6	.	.	CASSSPFPWTF	TGCGCCAGCAGCTCTCCCTTCCCGTGGACTTTC
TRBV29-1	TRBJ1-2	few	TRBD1	CSVEGDSYGYTF	TGCAGCGTTGAAGGGGACAGCTATGGCTACACCTTC
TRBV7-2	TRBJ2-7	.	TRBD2	CASSLGGSEQYF	TGTGCCAGCAGCTTGGGGGGGAGCGAGCAGTACTTC
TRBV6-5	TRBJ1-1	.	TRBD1	CASRAPTGDLAEAFF	TGTGCCAGCAGGGCCCCGACAGGGGATCTCGCTGAAGCTTTCTTT
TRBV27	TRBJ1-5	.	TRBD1	CASSSSKGALQPQHF	TGTGCCAGCAGTTCGTCAAAGGGGGCGCTTCAGCCCCAGCATTTT
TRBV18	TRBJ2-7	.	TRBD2	CASSNSGGANEQYF	TGTGCCAGCTCAAATAGCGGGGGGGCAAACGAGCAGTACTTC
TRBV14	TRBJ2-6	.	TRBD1	CASSPADRGNGASVLTF	TGTGCCAGCAGCCCAGCGGACAGGGGGAACGGGGCCAGCGTCCTGACTTTC
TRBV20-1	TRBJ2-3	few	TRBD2	CGARLAGGSTDTQYF	TGCGGTGCTAGACTAGCGGGGGGGAGCACAGATACGCAGTATTTT
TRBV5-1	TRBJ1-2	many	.	CASSLDNYGYTF	TGTGCCAGCAGCTTGGACAACTATGGCTACACCTTC
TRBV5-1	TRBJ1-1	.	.	CASSSGHRNTEAFF	TGCGCCAGCAGCTCGGGACACCGGAACACTGAAGCTTTCTTT
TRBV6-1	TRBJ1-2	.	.	CASSEQGHGYTF	TGTGCCAGCAGTGAACAGGGTCATGGCTACACCTTC
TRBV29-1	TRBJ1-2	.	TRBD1	CSVLGQTNYGYTF	TGCAGCGTACTGGGACAGACCAACTATGGCTACACCTTC
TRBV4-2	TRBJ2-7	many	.	CASSQDRGYSYEQYF	TGTGCCAGCAGCCAAGATAGGGGGTACTCCTACGAGCAGTACTTC
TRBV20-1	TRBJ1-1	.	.	CSAADTGTENTEAFF	TGCAGTGCCGCTGACACCGGGACCGAGAACACTGAAGCTTTCTTT
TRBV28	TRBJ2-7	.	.	CASSLSHLSSYEQYF	TGTGCCAGCAGTTTGAGTCACTTGAGCTCCTACGAGCAGTACTTC
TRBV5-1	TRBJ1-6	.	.	CASSLDLSGSPLHF	TGCGCCAGCAGCTTGGATCTTAGTGGTTCACCCCTCCACTTT
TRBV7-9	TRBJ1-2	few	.	CASSFGRGSGAEEGYTF	TGTGCCAGCAGCTTTGGCAGAGGATCAGGGGCTGAGGAGGGCTACACCTTC
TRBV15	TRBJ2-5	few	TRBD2	CATSWGLAGDSETQYF	TGTGCCACCAGCTGGGGACTAGCGGGGGATTCAGAGACCCAGTACTTC
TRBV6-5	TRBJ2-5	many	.	CASSRMTTQETQYF	TGTGCCAGCAGTAGAATGACTACTCAAGAGACCCAGTACTTC
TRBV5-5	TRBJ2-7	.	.	CASNRESIEQYF	TGTGCCAGCAATAGGGAGTCGATCGAGCAGTACTTC
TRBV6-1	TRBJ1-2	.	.	CASSLGQKGVTGYTF	TGTGCCAGCAGCTTGGGGCAGAAGGGCGTAACTGGCTACACCTTC
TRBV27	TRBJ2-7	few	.	CASSPYRAGYEQYF	TGTGCCAGCAGTCCCTACAGGGCTGGTTACGAGCAGTACTTC
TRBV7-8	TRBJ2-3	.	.	CASSLPSRGPGLSDTQYF	TGTGCCAGCAGCTTACCTAGCAGGGGACCAGGATTATCAGATACGCAGTATTTT
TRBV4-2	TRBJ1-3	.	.	CAGSQVSLTSGNTIYF	TGTGCCGGCAGCCAAGTGAGTTTGACCTCAGGAAACACCATATATTTT
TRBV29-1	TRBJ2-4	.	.	CSVRSDRFKNIQYF	TGCAGCGTCCGATCTGACAGGTTCAAAAACATTCAGTACTTC
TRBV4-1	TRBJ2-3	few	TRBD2	CASSVSGTNPDTQYF	TGCGCCAGCAGCGTCTCCGGGACTAATCCCGATACGCAGTATTTT
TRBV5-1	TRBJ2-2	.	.	CASSLGDGNTGELFF	TGCGCCAGCAGCTTGGGGGACGGGAACACCGGGGAGCTGTTTTTT
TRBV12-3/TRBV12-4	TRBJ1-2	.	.	CASSFSSYGYTF	TGTGCCAGCAGTTTTTCCAGTTATGGCTACACCTTC
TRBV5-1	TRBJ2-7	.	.	CASSLGMSGSYEQYF	TGCGCCAGCAGCTTGGGGATGAGTGGGTCCTACGAGCAGTACTTC
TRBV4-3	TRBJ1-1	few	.	CASSRGGTRGTEAFF	TGCGCCAGCAGCCGTGGTGGGACCCGGGGCACTGAAGCTTTCTTT
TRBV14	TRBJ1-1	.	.	CASSPKRRGGNTEAFF	TGTGCCAGCAGCCCCAAACGCAGGGGTGGGAACACTGAAGCTTTCTTT
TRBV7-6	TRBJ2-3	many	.	CASSLAGRVADTQYF	TGTGCCAGCAGCTTAGCAGGCAGGGTAGCCGATACGCAGTATTTT